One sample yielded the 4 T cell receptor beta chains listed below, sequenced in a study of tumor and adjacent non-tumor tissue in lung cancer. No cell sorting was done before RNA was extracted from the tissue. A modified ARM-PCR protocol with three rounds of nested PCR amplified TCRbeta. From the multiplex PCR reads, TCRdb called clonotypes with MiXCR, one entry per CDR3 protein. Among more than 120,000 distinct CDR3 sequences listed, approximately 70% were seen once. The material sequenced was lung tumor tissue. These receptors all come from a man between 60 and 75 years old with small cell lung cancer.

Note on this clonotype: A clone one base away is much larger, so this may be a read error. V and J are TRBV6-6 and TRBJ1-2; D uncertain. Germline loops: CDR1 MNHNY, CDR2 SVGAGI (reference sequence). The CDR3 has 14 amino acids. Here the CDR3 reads CVSSYGQDLYGYTF. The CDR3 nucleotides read TGTGTCAGCAGTTATGGTCAGGACCTCTATGGCTACACCTTC.

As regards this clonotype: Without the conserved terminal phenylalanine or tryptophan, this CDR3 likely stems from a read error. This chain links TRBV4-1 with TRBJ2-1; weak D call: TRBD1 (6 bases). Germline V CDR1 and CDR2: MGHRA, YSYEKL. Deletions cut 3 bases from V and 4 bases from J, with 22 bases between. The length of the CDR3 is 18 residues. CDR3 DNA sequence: TGCGCCAGCAGCCAGGATCTCCTGCCAGGGGTGGATTACAATGAGCAGTTCTTA. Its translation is CASSQDLLPGVDYNEQFL.

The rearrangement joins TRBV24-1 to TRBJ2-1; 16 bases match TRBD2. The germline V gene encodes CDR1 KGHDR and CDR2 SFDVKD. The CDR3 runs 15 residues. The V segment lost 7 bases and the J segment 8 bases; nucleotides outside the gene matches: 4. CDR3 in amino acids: CATSGTSGRVDEQFF. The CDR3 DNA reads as TGTGCCACCAGCGGGACTAGCGGGAGGGTAGATGAGCAGTTCTTC.

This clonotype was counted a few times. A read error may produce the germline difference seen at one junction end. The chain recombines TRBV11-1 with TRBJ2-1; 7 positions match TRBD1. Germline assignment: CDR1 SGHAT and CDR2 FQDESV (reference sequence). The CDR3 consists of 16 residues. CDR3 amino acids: CGSRTFGEGGYNEQFF. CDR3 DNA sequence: TGTGGCAGCAGAACTTTTGGGGAAGGGGGCTACAATGAACAGTTCTTC.